The T cell receptor beta chain under discussion was sequenced for a study of cytomegalovirus exposure and HLA in healthy donors. Study-wide points: Most sequenced TCRs were rare (though some public TCRs occurred in many donors). Accurate predictions that matched the HLA-A and HLA-B alleles of most subjects were reportedly made from TCR beta sequences. With later analysis, a missense DCLRE1C variant became linked to TCR beta V- and J-gene trimming.

On this clone: Its antigen is undetermined.

PCR was performed using 60 Vbeta and 13 Jbeta primers. Here immunoSEQ multiplex PCR was the method, and the copy in TCRdb shows in-frame clones only, minus some. The table lists over 150,000 clones, roughly 78% of them singletons. Donors sampled were nominally healthy, though unrecorded immune exposures were likely. The CDR3 extends over 13 amino acids. From germline, CDR1 is KGHSH and CDR2 LQKENI. The V and J ends lost 1 base and 9 bases, in that order; junction bases with no gene match: 3. Sequenced sample: PBMCs. This receptor was obtained from a woman aged 50 to 65 in good health and CMV-seropositive. The chain joins TRBV18 to TRBJ2-1, with TRBD2 matching over 7 bases. The DNA for the CDR3 is TGTGCCAGCTCACCACGGACTAGGGGTGAGCAGTTCTTC. It translates to CASSPRTRGEQFF. Based on the CDR3 plus reference TRBV18 and TRBJ2-1, the full variable domain is NAGVMQNPRHLVRRRGQEARLRCSPMKGHSHVYWYRQLPEEGLKFMVYLQKENIIDESGMPKERFSAEFPKEGPSILRIQQVVRGDSAAYFCASSPRTRGEQFFGPGTRLTVL.